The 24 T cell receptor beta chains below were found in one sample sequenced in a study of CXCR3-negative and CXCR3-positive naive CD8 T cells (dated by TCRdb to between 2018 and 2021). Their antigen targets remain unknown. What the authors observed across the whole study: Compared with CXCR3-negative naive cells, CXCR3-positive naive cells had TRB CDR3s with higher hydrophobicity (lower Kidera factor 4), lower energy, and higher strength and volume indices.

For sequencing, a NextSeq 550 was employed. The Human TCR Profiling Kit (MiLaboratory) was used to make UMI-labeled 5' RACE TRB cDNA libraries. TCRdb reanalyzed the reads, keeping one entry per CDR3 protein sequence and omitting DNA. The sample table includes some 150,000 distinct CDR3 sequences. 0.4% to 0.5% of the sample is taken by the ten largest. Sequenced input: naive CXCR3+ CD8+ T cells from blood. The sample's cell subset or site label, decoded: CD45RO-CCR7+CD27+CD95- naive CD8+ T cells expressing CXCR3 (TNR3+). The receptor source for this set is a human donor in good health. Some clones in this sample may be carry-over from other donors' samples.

CDR3 loop: CASSLGKGGNTEAFF. The chain recombines TRBV5-1 with TRBJ1-1; TCRdb indicates TRBD1, and absent DNA this call remains unverified. The CDR3 consists of 15 residues. CDR1 and CDR2 (germline): SGHRS, YFSETQ.

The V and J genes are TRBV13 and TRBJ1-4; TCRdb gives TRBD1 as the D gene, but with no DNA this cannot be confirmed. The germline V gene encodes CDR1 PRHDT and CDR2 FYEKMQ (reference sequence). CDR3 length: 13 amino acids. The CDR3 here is CASSLGPGQGAFF.

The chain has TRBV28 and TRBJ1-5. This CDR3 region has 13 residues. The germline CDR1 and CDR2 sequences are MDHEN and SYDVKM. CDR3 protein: CASSLPANQPQHF.

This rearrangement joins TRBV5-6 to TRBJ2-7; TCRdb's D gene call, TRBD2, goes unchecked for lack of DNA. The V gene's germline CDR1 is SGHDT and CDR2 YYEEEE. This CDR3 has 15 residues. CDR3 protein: CASSLRSGGYYEQYF.

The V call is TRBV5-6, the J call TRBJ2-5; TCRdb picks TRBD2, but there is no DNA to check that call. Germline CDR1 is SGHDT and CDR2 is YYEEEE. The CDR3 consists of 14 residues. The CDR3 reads CASSLLLAGETQYF.

The CDR3: CASNGNNEQFF. The rearrangement links TRBV6-2 or TRBV6-3 to TRBJ2-1. Germline V lookup: CDR1 MNHEY, CDR2 SVGEGT. This CDR3 is 11 amino acids long.

The CDR3: CASSILTDTEAFF. V usage is TRBV19 and J usage is TRBJ1-1; TCRdb's D call of TRBD1 is untestable without DNA. CDR3 length: 13 amino acids. Germline values: CDR1 LNHDA, CDR2 SQIVND (reference sequence).

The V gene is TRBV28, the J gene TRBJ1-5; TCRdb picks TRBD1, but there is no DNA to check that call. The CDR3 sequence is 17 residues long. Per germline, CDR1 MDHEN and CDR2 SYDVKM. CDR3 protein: CASRIGTGPGGNQPQHF.

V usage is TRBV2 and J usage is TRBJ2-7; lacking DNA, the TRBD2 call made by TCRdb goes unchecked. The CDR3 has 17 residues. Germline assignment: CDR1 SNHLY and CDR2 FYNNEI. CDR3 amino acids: CASSEAFWLAGVYEQYF.

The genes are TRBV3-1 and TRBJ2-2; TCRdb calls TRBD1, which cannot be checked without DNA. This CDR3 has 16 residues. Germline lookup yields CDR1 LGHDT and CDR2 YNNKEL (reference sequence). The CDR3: CASSNRQGGGIGELFF.

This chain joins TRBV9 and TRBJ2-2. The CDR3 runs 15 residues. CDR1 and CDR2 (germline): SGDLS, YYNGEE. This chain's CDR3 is CASSDRFTNTGELFF.

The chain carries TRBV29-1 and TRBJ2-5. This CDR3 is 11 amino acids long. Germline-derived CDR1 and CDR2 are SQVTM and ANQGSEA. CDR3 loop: CSVDGGETKYF.

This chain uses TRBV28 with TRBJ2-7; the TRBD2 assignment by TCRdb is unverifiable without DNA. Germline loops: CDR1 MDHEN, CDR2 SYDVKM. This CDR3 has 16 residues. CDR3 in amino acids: CASSFIPRDGSYEQYF.

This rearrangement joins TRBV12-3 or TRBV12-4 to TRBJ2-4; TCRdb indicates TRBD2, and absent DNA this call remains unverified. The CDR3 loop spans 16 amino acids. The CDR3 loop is CASSSTAGAAKNIQYF.

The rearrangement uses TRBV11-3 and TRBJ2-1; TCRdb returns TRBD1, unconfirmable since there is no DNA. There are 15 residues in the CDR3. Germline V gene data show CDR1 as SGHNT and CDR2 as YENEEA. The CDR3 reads CASSLSDRGPSEQFF.

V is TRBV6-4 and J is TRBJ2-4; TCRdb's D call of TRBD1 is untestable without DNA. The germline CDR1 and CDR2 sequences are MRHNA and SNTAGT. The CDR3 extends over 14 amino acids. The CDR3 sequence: CASSVLKQGNIQYF.

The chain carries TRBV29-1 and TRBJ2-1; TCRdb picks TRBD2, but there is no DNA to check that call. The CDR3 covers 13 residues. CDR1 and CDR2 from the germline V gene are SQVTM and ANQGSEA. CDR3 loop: CSLAGPTYNEQFF.

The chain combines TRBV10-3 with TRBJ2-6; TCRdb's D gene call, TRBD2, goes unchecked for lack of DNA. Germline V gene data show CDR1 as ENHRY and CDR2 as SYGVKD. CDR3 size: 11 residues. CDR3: CGSGPSNVLTF.

The CDR3 spells CASSPGGLAGDTQYF. The chain employs TRBV9 and TRBJ2-3; TCRdb outputs TRBD2, but without DNA this stays unchecked. This CDR3 is 15 amino acids long. Germline CDR1 SGDLS, CDR2 YYNGEE. The variable domain in full, completed from reference TRBV9 and TRBJ2-3, reads DSGVTQTPKHLITATGQRVTLRCSPRSGDLSVYWYQQSLDQGLQFLIQYYNGEERAKGNILERFSAQQFPDLHSELNLSSLELGDSALYFCASSPGGLAGDTQYFGPGTRLTVL.

The chain's CDR3 is CASSQRDEQFF. The chain is built from TRBV4-1 and TRBJ2-1; TCRdb calls TRBD2, which cannot be checked without DNA. Germline loops: CDR1 MGHRA, CDR2 YSYEKL. This CDR3 is built from 11 residues.

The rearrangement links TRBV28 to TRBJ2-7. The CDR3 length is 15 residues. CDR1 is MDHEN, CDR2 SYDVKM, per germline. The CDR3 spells CASSLGGSSDYEQYF.

CDR3: CASSLVGGLGPPNTGELFF. The V call is TRBV7-9, the J call TRBJ2-2; TCRdb names TRBD2, which stays unverified in the absence of DNA. From germline, CDR1 is SEHNR and CDR2 FQNEAQ (reference sequence). The CDR3 has 19 residues.

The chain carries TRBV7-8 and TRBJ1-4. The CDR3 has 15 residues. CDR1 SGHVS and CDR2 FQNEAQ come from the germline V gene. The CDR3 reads CASSINSATNEKLFF.

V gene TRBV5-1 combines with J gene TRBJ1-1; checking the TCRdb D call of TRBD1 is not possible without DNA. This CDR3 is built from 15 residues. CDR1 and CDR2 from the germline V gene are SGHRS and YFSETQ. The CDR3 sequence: CASSLGDTSTGELFF.